The 26 T cell receptor beta chains given below trace back to one sample, sequenced in a study of T-cell memory formation after mild COVID-19. TCRdb processed the 5' RACE reads anew with MiXCR; each CDR3 protein has one entry. The table shows about half a million distinct CDR3 sequences, with 15% to 20% occurring only once. The sample was PBMCs or a T cell subset sorted from them (not recorded which). The receptors come from an adult woman who had mild COVID-19 (a few samples of this study predate the infection). Cell type and time point are not known.

The V gene is TRBV27, the J gene TRBJ1-2; D might be TRBD1 (5 bases). Trimming took off 5 bases at V and 6 bases at J, with 16 bases between the two ends. This CDR3 has 14 residues. Germline V lookup: CDR1 MNHEY, CDR2 SMNVEV (reference sequence). The CDR3 coding sequence is TGTGCCAGCAGTCCACTGGGGGAGCGAGATGGCTACACCTTC. Amino acids: CASSPLGERDGYTF.

This rearrangement joins TRBV7-2 to TRBJ2-6; TRBD2 aligns across 7 bases. The V gene end was trimmed by 4 bases and the J gene end by 4 bases; junction bases not matched to a gene: 7. This CDR3 has 16 amino acids. Germline V gene sequence: CDR1 SGHTA, CDR2 FQGNSA. The CDR3 spells CASSSLGGVGANVLTF. The CDR3 coding sequence is TGTGCCAGCAGCTCCTTGGGAGGGGTCGGGGCCAACGTCCTGACTTTC.

Written as DNA, the CDR3 is TGTGCCAGCAGCCTCCTACCAGATACGCAGTATTTT. It is translated as CASSLLPDTQYF. The V and J genes are TRBV3-1 and TRBJ2-3; no clear D gene. The V and J ends lost 4 bases and 4 bases respectively, with 6 bases between them. The CDR3 covers 12 residues. Germline V gives CDR1 LGHDT, CDR2 YNNKEL (reference sequence).

Only a few counts were recorded for this clonotype. This rearrangement joins TRBV29-1 to TRBJ2-7; D is undetermined. Looked up from germline, CDR1 is SQVTM and CDR2 is ANQGSEA. V was clipped by 4 bases and J by 2 bases, with 6 bases between them. CDR3 size: 11 residues. The CDR3 region has the DNA TGCAGCGTTGTAGGACCCTACGAGCAGTACTTC. It encodes CSVVGPYEQYF.

This clonotype appeared a few times. This sequence joins TRBV10-3 and TRBJ2-1; D is uncertain. This CDR3 has 12 residues. V was shortened by 6 bases and J by 5 bases, with 8 bases between the two germline ends. Germline V gives CDR1 ENHRY, CDR2 SYGVKD. CDR3 sequence reads: CAISPVDNEQFF. DNA of the CDR3: TGTGCCATCAGCCCAGTTGACAATGAGCAGTTCTTC.

The sample holds many counts of this clonotype. The V call is TRBV5-1, the J call TRBJ2-7, with 7 positions matching TRBD2. CDR1 is SGHRS and CDR2 is YFSETQ in the germline V gene. The CDR3 is 14 residues long. V lost 4 bases, J lost 5 bases, and 9 bases stayed unmatched. CDR3 loop: CASSPGGLVDEQYF. CDR3 bases: TGCGCCAGCAGCCCCGGAGGACTAGTCGACGAGCAGTACTTC.

This clonotype has a handful of counts. The chain has TRBV7-2 and TRBJ1-5; the D is unclear. Looked up from germline, CDR1 is SGHTA and CDR2 is FQGNSA. This CDR3 has 15 residues. The V end lost 3 bases, the J end lost 2 bases, and 11 bases lay between the germline ends. The CDR3, as DNA: TGTGCCAGCAGCTTGTGGGGTGACGGCAATCAGCCCCAGCATTTT. This encodes CASSLWGDGNQPQHF.

V and J are TRBV7-9 and TRBJ2-2; D is uncertain. The V gene's germline CDR1 is SEHNR and CDR2 FQNEAQ (reference sequence). With 3 bases removed from V and 6 bases from J, the gap between germline ends came to 5 bases. CDR3 length: 12 amino acids. The CDR3 reads CASSFPAGELFF. CDR3 nucleotide sequence: TGTGCCAGCAGCTTTCCCGCCGGGGAGCTGTTTTTT.

The CDR3: CASSSNRGRATDTQYF. The CDR3 DNA is TGTGCCAGCAGCTCGAATCGCGGGAGGGCGACAGATACGCAGTATTTT. This rearrangement joins TRBV7-6 to TRBJ2-3; 9 bases are a match to TRBD2. The CDR3 is 16 residues long. Germline assignment: CDR1 SGHVS and CDR2 FNYEAQ. Germline trimming cut 4 bases from V and 3 bases from J; bases unmatched to any gene: 8.

This clonotype has a handful of counts. This chain uses TRBV25-1 with TRBJ2-3; possibly TRBD1 for D (5 bases). Per the germline V gene, CDR1 is MGHDK and CDR2 is SYGVNS. The CDR3 covers 12 residues. V was clipped by 10 bases and J by 2 bases, with 10 bases between them. The CDR3 DNA is TGTGCCACCAGGACATTCACAGATACGCAGTATTTT. Its protein is CATRTFTDTQYF.

This clonotype was counted between two and nine times. The V and J genes are TRBV4-3 and TRBJ2-1, with 10 bases aligning to TRBD2. The germline V gene encodes CDR1 LGHNA and CDR2 YSLEER. The CDR3 totals 16 residues. J lost 4 bases, V lost 2 bases, and 5 bases had no gene match. CDR3 in amino acids: CASSQTGTSAYNEQFF. The DNA for the CDR3 is TGCGCCAGCAGCCAAACCGGGACTAGCGCTTACAATGAGCAGTTCTTC.

This clonotype was observed many times. This rearrangement joins TRBV12-3 or TRBV12-4 to TRBJ2-1; 12 bases line up with TRBD2. The J segment lost 6 bases and the V segment lost 6 bases, leaving 6 bases of the junction unmatched. CDR3 size: 15 residues. CDR3 bases: TGTGCCAGCAGCCCTAGCGGGGGGGCCACCAATGAGCAGTTCTTC. Protein sequence: CASSPSGGATNEQFF.

This chain connects TRBV6-5 to TRBJ1-5, with D maybe TRBD1 (6 bases). The CDR3 totals 17 residues. V was clipped by 4 bases and J by 0 bases, with 16 bases between them. From germline, CDR1 is MNHEY and CDR2 SVGAGI. Written as DNA, the CDR3 is TGTGCCAGCAGTTCCTCTTGGACAGACTTTAGCAATCAGCCCCAGCATTTT. It encodes CASSSSWTDFSNQPQHF.

This clonotype has a handful of counts. The V call is TRBV15, the J call TRBJ2-1; D may match TRBD1 or TRBD2 (5 bases each). V lost 5 bases to trimming and J lost 7 bases, with 18 bases between them. The CDR3 covers 15 residues. The germline CDR1 and CDR2 sequences are LNHNV and YYDKDF (reference sequence). The CDR3 region has the DNA TGTGCCACCAGCTACCGGGACGTGCGAGGGAATGAGCAGTTCTTC. Its translation: CATSYRDVRGNEQFF. Looking up the rest from reference TRBV15 and TRBJ2-1 gives the full variable domain: DAMVIQNPRYQVTQFGKPVTLSCSQTLNHNVMYWYQQKSSQAPKLLFHYYDKDFNNEADTPDNFQSRRPNTSFCFLDIRSPGLGDTAMYLCATSYRDVRGNEQFFGPGTRLTVL.

The V and J genes are TRBV12-3 or TRBV12-4 and TRBJ2-2; D is ambiguous. V was pared by 8 bases and J by 0 bases, with 10 bases between. The length of the CDR3 is 14 residues. The CDR3 nucleotides read TGTGCCAGCGTTGCGATAGCGAACACCGGGGAGCTGTTTTTT. Amino acids: CASVAIANTGELFF.

The chain combines TRBV6-1 with TRBJ2-3, with D possibly TRBD1 on 5 matching bases. The length of the CDR3 is 13 residues. V gave up 8 bases and J gave up 3 bases, with 12 bases separating them. Germline lookup yields CDR1 MNHNS and CDR2 SASEGT. This CDR3 reads CASQPRATDTQYF. CDR3 nucleotides: TGTGCCAGCCAACCCAGGGCTACAGATACGCAGTATTTT.

The chain carries TRBV7-2 and TRBJ2-1; D may correspond to TRBD1 or TRBD2 (5 bases each). Germline V gives CDR1 SGHTA, CDR2 FQGNSA. V was trimmed by 6 bases and J by 2 bases, leaving 20 bases between them. The CDR3 totals 17 residues. The CDR3 spells CASRRTGTQGPYNEQFF. The CDR3 coding sequence is TGTGCCAGCAGGAGGACCGGGACCCAGGGCCCCTACAATGAGCAGTTCTTC.

This clonotype was seen only a few times. The chain has TRBV29-1 and TRBJ2-1, with no clear D. V was pared by 4 bases and J by 5 bases, with 6 bases between. This CDR3 contains 11 residues. In germline, CDR1 is SQVTM, CDR2 ANQGSEA. CDR3 in amino acids: CSVVANNEQFF. The DNA for the CDR3 is TGCAGCGTTGTAGCAAACAATGAGCAGTTCTTC.

In its sample, this clonotype was seen a few times. This chain links TRBV6-1 with TRBJ1-4; no firm D call. The CDR3 runs to 15 residues. The germline gives CDR1 MNHNS, CDR2 SASEGT. V lost 1 base, J lost 8 bases, and 14 bases lay in between. CDR3 nucleotide sequence: TGTGCCAGCAGTGAAGGAATTGTTAAGAGGGAAAAACTGTTTTTT. This encodes CASSEGIVKREKLFF.

The chain recombines TRBV30 with TRBJ2-7; the match to TRBD1 covers 12 bases. V lost 4 bases, J lost 5 bases, and 9 bases stayed unmatched. The CDR3 is 15 amino acids. The germline V gene encodes CDR1 GTSNPN and CDR2 SVGIG (reference sequence). The CDR3 here is CAWKTPGTGGNEQYF. Here the CDR3 DNA reads TGTGCCTGGAAAACTCCCGGGACAGGGGGCAACGAGCAGTACTTC.

The V and J genes are TRBV9 and TRBJ2-1; 7 nucleotides agree with TRBD2. CDR3 length: 18 residues. The germline V gene encodes CDR1 SGDLS and CDR2 YYNGEE. V was pared by 0 bases and J by 0 bases, with 9 bases of the junction left unmatched. This CDR3 is CASSVALLRGDSYNEQFF. CDR3 nucleotides: TGTGCCAGCAGCGTAGCTCTCCTTCGGGGGGACTCCTACAATGAGCAGTTCTTC.

The rearrangement links TRBV20-1 to TRBJ1-5; D not resolved. The CDR3 has 15 residues. V was shortened by 6 bases and J by 2 bases, with 17 bases between the two germline ends. Germline values: CDR1 DFQATT, CDR2 SNEGSKA (reference sequence). This chain's CDR3 is CSALFRGNGNQPQHF. The CDR3 nucleotides are TGCAGTGCCTTGTTCCGAGGGAATGGCAATCAGCCCCAGCATTTT.

V is TRBV2 and J is TRBJ2-7, with 7 bases aligning to TRBD1. V dropped 8 bases and J dropped 2; count of bases not matched to a gene: 3. The CDR3 is 12 amino acids. Germline assignment: CDR1 SNHLY and CDR2 FYNNEI. CDR3 loop: CASWDRAYEQYF. The CDR3 DNA follows: TGTGCCAGCTGGGACAGAGCCTACGAGCAGTACTTC.

The chain recombines TRBV6-5 with TRBJ1-1, with a weak D call TRBD1 (6 bases). The CDR3 extends over 14 amino acids. Trimming left V 4 bases short and J 4 bases short, with 13 bases between. Germline V gene lookup returns CDR1 MNHEY and CDR2 SVGAGI. CDR3 amino acids: CASSLLRGPTEAFF. The CDR3 DNA follows: TGTGCCAGCAGTTTGCTCAGGGGACCCACTGAAGCTTTCTTT.

This clonotype was detected only a few times. V is TRBV30 and J is TRBJ1-3; D is ambiguous. In germline, CDR1 is GTSNPN, CDR2 SVGIG (reference sequence). Between the trimmed V and J ends, which lost 5 bases and 1 base, there was a span of 12 bases. The CDR3 is made up of 14 amino acids. In DNA form, the CDR3 reads TGTGCCTGGCAAAACAAGGGATCTGGAAACACCATATATTTT. The encoded protein is CAWQNKGSGNTIYF.

This clonotype was observed a handful of times. The chain uses TRBV30 and TRBJ2-7; D ambiguous. This CDR3 contains 13 residues. Per the germline V gene, CDR1 is GTSNPN and CDR2 is SVGIG (reference sequence). V lost 2 bases to trimming and J lost 1 base, with 9 bases between them. The CDR3 DNA follows: TGTGCCTGGAGTATCGGATTTTCCTACGAGCAGTACTTC. It encodes CAWSIGFSYEQYF.